This T cell receptor beta chain was captured by sequencing in a study of blood T cell repertoires in COVID-19. The V end was cut by 4 bases, the J end by 1 base, with 12 bases between. Germline CDR1 SGHNT, CDR2 YYREEE (reference sequence). There are 16 residues in the CDR3. Libraries were prepared by immunoSEQ multiplex PCR; TCRdb keeps only in-frame clonotypes and omits some of them. The table records about 92,000 clones, approximately 85% of them present only once. This clone was found a few times. V is TRBV5-4 and J is TRBJ1-6; tentative D call: TRBD1 (6 bases). Input material: peripheral blood. This TCR was sampled from a human donor in a cohort sampled during active COVID-19. CDR3 DNA sequence: TGTGCCAGCAGCGCGACAGGAGCTTCCTATAATTCACCCCTCCACTTT. Translated: CASSATGASYNSPLHF.